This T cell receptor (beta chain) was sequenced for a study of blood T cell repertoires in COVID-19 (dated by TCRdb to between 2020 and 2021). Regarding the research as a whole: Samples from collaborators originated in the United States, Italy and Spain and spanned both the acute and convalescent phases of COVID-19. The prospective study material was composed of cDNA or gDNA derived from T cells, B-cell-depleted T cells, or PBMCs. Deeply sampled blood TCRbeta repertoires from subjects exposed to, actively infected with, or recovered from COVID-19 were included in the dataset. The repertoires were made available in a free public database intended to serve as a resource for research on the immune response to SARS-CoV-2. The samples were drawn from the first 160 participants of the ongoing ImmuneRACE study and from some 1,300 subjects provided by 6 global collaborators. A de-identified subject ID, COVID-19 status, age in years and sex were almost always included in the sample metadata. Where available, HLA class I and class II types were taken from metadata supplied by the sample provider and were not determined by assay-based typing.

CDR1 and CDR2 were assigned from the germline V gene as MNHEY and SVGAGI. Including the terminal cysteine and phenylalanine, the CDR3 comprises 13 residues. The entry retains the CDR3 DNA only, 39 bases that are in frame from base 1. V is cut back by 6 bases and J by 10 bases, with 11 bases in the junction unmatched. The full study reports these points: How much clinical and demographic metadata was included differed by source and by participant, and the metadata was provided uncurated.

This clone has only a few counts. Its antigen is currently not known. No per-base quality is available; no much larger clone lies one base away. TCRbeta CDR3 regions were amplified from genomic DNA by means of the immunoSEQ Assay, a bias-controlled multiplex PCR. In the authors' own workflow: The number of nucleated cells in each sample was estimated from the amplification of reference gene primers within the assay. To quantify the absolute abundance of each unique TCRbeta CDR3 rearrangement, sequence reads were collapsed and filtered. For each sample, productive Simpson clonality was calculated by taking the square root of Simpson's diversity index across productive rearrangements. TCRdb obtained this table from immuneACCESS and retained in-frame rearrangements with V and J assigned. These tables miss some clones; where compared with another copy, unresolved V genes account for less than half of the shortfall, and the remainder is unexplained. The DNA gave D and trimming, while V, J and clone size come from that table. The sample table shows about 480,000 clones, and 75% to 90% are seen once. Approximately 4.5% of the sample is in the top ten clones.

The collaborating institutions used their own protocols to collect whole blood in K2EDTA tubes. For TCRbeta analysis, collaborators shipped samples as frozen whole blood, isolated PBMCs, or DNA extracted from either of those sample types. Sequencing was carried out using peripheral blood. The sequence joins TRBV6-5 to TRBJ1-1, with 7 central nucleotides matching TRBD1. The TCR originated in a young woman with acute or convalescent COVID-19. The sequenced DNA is TGTGCCAGCAGCCCGCGACAGGGTGGGGGAGCTTTCTTT. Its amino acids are CASSPRQGGGAFF.